This T cell receptor (beta chain) was obtained from a study of T cell repertoires in cytomegalovirus infection. A word on this clonotype: The antigen remains undetermined.

Trimming removed 5 bases from V and 7 bases from J, with 16 bases in between. The CDR3 covers 14 residues. In germline, CDR1 is MNHEY, CDR2 SMNVEV (reference sequence). TCRdb independently ran MiXCR on the reads; one entry per CDR3 protein. The sample holds nearly 700,000 distinct CDR3 sequences, around 32% seen once. The source of this sequence is a human donor in good health (CMV status not recorded). Some clones in this sample may be carry-over from other donors' samples. J is TRBJ2-3 and V is TRBV27; D might be TRBD1 or TRBD2, each matching 5 bases. This specimen was cultured PBMCs, taken from culture after CMV antigen stimulation. CDR3: CASSPVWGRNTQYF. Here the CDR3 DNA reads TGTGCCAGCAGTCCGGTTTGGGGGAGAAATACGCAGTATTTT.